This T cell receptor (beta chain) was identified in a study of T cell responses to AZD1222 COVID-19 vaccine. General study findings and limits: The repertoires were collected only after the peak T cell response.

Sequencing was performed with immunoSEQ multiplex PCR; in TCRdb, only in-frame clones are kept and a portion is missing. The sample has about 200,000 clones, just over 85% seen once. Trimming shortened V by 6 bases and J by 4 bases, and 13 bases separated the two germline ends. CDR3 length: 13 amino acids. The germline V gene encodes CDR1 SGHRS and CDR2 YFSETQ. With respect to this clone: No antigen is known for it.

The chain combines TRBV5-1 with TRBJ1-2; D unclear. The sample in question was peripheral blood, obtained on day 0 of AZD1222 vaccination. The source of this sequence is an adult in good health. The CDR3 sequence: CASKETTAYGYTF. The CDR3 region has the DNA TGCGCCAGCAAGGAGACTACAGCCTATGGCTACACCTTC.